The clone carrying this T cell receptor beta chain was counted a single time. Its antigen is unknown. The entry originates in a study of a mutant IDH1 vaccine in newly diagnosed glioma. Turning to the study itself: The therapy given earlier, which was standard therapy, consisted of radiotherapy, temozolomide, or both, and most of the patients received both. Study conclusions and caveats: Vaccine-induced responses were seen in roughly 93% of patients, spanning several MHC alleles. With respect to changes in top peripheral T cell clonotypes, pseudoprogression seemed unrelated.

Stated time point: baseline, week 1 (first vaccination visit). Treatment denoted: pre-vaccination baseline after standard-of-care therapy. New WHO grade 3 or 4 astrocytomas that were IDH1-mutant and ATRX-lost had been found in donors. Sequenced by immunoSEQ multiplex PCR; TCRdb stores in-frame clones only, minus some. The table includes over 75,000 clones, around 90% detected once. The V end was cut by 2 bases, the J end by 7 bases, with 11 bases between. Per the germline V gene, CDR1 is MNHEY and CDR2 is SVGAGI. The CDR3 has 13 amino acids. The rearrangement joins TRBV6-5 to TRBJ1-1; D uncertain. The receptor's source is a woman aged 45-59 years with glioma. This material consisted of PBMCs, taken from a glioma patient treated with radiotherapy, temozolomide or both. CDR3 amino acids: CASSYDDAGEAFF. CDR3 nucleotides: TGTGCCAGCAGTTACGACGACGCGGGTGAAGCTTTCTTT.